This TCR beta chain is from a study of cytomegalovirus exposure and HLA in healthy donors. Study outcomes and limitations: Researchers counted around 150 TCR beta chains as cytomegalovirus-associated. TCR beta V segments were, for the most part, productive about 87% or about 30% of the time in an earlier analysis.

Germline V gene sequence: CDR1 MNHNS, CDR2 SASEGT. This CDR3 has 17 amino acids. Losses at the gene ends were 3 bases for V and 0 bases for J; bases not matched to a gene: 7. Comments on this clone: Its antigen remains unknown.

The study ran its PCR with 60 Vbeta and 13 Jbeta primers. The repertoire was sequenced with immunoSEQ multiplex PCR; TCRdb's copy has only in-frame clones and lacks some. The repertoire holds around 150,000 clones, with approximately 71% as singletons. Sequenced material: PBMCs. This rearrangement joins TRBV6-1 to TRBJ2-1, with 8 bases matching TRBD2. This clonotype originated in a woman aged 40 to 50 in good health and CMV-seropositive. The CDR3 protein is CASSENLAGSSYNEQFF. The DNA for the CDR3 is TGTGCCAGCAGTGAGAACCTAGCGGGTAGCTCCTACAATGAGCAGTTCTTC.